This T cell receptor (beta chain) was documented in a study of blood T cell repertoires in COVID-19. Overall study: Italy, Spain and the United States were the sources of the convalescent and acute COVID-19 samples. T cells, B-cell-depleted T cells, or PBMCs provided the cDNA or gDNA that served as material.

Germline V gene data show CDR1 as MGHDK and CDR2 as SYGVNS. The CDR3 consists of 12 residues. The V and J ends lost 2 bases and 11 bases respectively, with 12 bases between them. Authors' processing steps: For nucleated cells, counts were estimated from reference gene primer amplification. Sequenced by immunoSEQ multiplex PCR; TCRdb stores in-frame clones only, minus some. That table supplies the V and J calls and clone size; D and trimming were determined from the DNA. The sample records about 100,000 clones, about four fifths being singletons. The J gene is TRBJ1-2, the V gene TRBV25-1; D may be TRBD1 (6 bases). Input material: peripheral blood. This TCR derives from a woman aged 55-69 years with acute or convalescent COVID-19. DNA of the CDR3: TGTGCCAGCAGTGAACTTCAGGGGAGTTACACCTTC. It specifies CASSELQGSYTF.